This T cell receptor beta chain is from a study of blood T cell repertoires in COVID-19. Study-wide background: Acute and convalescent COVID-19 specimens originated in the United States, Italy and Spain. The cDNA or gDNA used as material had been derived from T cells, B-cell-depleted T cells, or PBMCs.

Assay used: immunoSEQ multiplex PCR; TCRdb lists only in-frame clones, some missing. Of more than 110,000 clones in the sample, roughly four fifths are singletons; the top ten hold 3% to 4.5%. V lost 4 bases, J lost 2 bases, and 15 bases lay in between. Per germline, CDR1 MNHEY and CDR2 SVGEGT. The CDR3 totals 15 residues. The TCR comes from a woman in her fifties or sixties with acute or convalescent COVID-19. Sequencing was done on a sample of peripheral blood. The chain is built from TRBV6-2 or TRBV6-3 and TRBJ2-7, with D perhaps TRBD2 (5 bases). The CDR3 region is CASSSLGLTPYEQYF. The CDR3 nucleotides are TGTGCCAGCAGTTCCCTCGGACTTACCCCCTACGAGCAGTACTTC.